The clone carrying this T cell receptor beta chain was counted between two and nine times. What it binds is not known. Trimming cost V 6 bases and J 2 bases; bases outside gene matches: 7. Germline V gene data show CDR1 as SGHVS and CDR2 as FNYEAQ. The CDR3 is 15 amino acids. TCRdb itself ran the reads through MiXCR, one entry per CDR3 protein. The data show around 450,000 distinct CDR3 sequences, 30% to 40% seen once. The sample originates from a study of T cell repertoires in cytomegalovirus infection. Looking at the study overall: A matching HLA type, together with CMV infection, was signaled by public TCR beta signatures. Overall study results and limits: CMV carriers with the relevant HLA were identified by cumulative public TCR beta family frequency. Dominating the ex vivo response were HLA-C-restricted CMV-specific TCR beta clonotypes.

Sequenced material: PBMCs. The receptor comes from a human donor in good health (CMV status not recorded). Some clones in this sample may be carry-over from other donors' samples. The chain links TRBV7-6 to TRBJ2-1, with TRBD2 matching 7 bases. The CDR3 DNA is TGTGCCAGCAGACCGACTCGGGGGGCCTACAATGAGCAGTTCTTC. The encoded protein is CASRPTRGAYNEQFF.